This T cell receptor beta chain was retrieved from a study of blood T cell repertoires in COVID-19. The wider study: The cDNA or gDNA used as material had been derived from T cells, B-cell-depleted T cells, or PBMCs.

Original analysis: The authors estimated nucleated cell counts from reference gene primer amplification. Only in-frame clones appear in the TCRdb table, and some are missing; sequencing was by immunoSEQ multiplex PCR. The DNA gave D and trimming, while V, J and clone size come from that table. The profile shows roughly 250,000 clones, roughly 85% of them singletons. Participants were aged roughly 18 to 100 years from some 24 US areas. Clinical history reported by participants formed the basis on which cohorts were assigned. The ends were cut back, 0 bases at V and 1 base at J, with 13 bases in the middle. The CDR3 runs to 16 residues. CDR1 LGHDT and CDR2 YNNKEL come from the germline V gene (reference sequence).

The chain links TRBV3-1 (or the pseudogene TRBV3-2) to TRBJ2-7, with TRBD2 as a possible D gene (5 bases). The material sequenced was PBMCs or T cells enriched from blood (not recorded which). The source of this sequence is a woman between 45 and 60 years old who had recovered from COVID-19. For the CDR3, the DNA is TGTGCCAGCAGCCAAGATAGCGTGGCCTTATCCTACGAGCAGTACTTC. It encodes CASSQDSVALSYEQYF.